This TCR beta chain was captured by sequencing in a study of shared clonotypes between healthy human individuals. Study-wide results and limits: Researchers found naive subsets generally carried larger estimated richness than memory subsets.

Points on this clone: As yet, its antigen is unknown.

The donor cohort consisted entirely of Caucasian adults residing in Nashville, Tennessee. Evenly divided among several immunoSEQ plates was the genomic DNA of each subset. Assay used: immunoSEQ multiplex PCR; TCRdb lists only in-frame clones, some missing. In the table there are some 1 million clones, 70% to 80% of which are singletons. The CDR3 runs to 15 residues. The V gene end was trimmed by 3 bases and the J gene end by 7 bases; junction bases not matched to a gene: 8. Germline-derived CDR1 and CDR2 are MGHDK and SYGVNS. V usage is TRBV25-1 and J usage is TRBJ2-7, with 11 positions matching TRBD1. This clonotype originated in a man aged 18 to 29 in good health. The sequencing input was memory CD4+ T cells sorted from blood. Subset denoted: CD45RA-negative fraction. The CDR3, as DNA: TGTGCCAGCAGTGACAGAGGACAGGGGGCGCAAGAGCAGTACTTC. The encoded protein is CASSDRGQGAQEQYF.